This T cell receptor (beta chain) was documented in a study of immune cell composition in non-small cell lung cancer. The germline V gene has CDR1 SGHTA and CDR2 FQGNSA. This CDR3 is 15 amino acids long. V lost 5 bases and J lost 1; bases outside the gene matches: 7. Assay used: immunoSEQ multiplex PCR; TCRdb lists only in-frame clones, some missing. The sample comprises about 2,000 clones, about 83% of which are singletons, and around 10% rests with the top ten. This clone was counted between two and nine times. Its antigen remains unidentified. Study observations and caveats: Adenocarcinomas with higher top tumour-associated clone frequency had more reactive TILs. Shared sequences between tumour-reactive and dominant in vivo clones were not proven. Top 10 clone scores and clonality were higher in squamous than adenocarcinoma.

Frozen unsorted single-cell suspensions supplied the genomic DNA. Specimen: lung tumor tissue. The clonotype originates from a human donor with non-small cell lung cancer. The V gene is TRBV7-2, the J gene TRBJ1-2; 7 bases are shared with TRBD1. The CDR3 coding sequence is TGTGCCAGCAGCCCAAGACAGGGCCATAACTATGGCTACACCTTC. As protein: CASSPRQGHNYGYTF.